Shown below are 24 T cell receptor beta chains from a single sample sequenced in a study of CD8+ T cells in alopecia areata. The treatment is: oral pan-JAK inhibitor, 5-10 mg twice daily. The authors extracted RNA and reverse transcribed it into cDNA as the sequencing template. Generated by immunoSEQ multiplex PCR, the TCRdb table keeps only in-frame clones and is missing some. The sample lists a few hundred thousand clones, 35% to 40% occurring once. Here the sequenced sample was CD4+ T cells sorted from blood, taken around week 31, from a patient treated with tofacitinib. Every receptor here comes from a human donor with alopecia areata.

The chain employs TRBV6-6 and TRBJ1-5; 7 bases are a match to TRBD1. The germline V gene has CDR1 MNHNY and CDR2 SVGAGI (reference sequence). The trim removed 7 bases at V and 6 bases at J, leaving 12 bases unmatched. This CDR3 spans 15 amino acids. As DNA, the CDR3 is TGTGCCAGCATTCAAGAGACAGGGTTTAGTCAGCCCCAGCATTTT. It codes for CASIQETGFSQPQHF.

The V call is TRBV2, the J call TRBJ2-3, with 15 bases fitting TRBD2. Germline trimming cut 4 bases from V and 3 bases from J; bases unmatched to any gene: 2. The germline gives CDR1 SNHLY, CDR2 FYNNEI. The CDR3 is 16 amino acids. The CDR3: CASSAGLAGGTDTQYF. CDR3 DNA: TGTGCCAGCAGTGCCGGACTAGCGGGGGGGACAGATACGCAGTATTTT. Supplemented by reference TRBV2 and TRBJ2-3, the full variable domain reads EPEVTQTPSHQVTQMGQEVILRCVPISNHLYFYWYRQILGQKVEFLVSFYNNEISEKSEIFDDQFSVERPDGSNFTLKIRSTKLEDSAMYFCASSAGLAGGTDTQYFGPGTRLTVL.

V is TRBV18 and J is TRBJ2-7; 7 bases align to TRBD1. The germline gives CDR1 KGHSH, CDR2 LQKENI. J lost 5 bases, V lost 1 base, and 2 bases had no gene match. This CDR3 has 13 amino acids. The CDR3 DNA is TGTGCCAGCTCACCACGACAGGGTAACGAGCAGTACTTC. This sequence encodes CASSPRQGNEQYF. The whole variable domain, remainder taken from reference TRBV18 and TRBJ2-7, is NAGVMQNPRHLVRRRGQEARLRCSPMKGHSHVYWYRQLPEEGLKFMVYLQKENIIDESGMPKERFSAEFPKEGPSILRIQQVVRGDSAAYFCASSPRQGNEQYFGPGTRLTVT.

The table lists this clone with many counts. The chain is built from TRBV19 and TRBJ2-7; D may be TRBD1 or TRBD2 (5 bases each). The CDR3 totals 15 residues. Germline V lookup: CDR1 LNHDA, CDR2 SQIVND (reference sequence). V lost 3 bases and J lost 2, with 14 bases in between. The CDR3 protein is CASSMGEVPTYEQYF. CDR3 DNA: TGTGCCAGTAGTATGGGGGAAGTACCCACCTACGAGCAGTACTTC.

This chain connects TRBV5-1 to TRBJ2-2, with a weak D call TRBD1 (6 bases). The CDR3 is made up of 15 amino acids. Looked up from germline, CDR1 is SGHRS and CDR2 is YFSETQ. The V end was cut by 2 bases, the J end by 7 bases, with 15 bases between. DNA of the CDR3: TGCGCCAGCAGCTTAGGGACACTCATGAACGGGGAGCTGTTTTTT. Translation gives CASSLGTLMNGELFF.

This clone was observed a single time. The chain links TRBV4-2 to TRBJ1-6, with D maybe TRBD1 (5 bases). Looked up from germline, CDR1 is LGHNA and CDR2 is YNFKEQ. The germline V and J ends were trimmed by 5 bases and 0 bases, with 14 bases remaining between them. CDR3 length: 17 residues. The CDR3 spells CASSSTVSSSYNSPLHF. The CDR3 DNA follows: TGTGCCAGCAGCTCGACAGTCAGCAGCTCCTATAATTCACCCCTCCACTTT.

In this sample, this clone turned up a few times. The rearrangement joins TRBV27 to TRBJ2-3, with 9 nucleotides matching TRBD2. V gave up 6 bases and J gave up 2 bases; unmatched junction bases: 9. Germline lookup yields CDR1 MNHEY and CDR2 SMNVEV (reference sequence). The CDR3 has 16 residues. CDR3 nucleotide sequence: TGTGCCAGCAGGGAGGTAGCGGGAGACCTCACAGATACGCAGTATTTT. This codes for CASREVAGDLTDTQYF.

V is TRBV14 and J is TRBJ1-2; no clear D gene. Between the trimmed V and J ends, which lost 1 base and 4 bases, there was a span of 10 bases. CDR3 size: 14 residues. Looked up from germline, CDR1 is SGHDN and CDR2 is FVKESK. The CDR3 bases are TGTGCCAGCAGCCAAGGAGCCAGATCCTATGGCTACACCTTC. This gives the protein CASSQGARSYGYTF.

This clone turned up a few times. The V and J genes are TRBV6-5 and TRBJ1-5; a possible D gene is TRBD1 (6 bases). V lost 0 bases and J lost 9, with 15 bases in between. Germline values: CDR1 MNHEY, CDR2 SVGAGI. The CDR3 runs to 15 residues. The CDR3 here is CASSYSGRGSLPQHF. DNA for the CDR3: TGTGCCAGCAGTTACTCAGGCAGGGGCAGTCTGCCCCAGCATTTT.

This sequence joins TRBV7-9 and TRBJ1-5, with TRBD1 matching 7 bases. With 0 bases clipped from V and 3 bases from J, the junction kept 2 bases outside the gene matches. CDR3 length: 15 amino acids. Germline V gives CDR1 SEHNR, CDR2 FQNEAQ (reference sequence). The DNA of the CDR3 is TGTGCCAGCAGCTTAGCAGGGGGCGTCAATCAGCCCCAGCATTTT. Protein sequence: CASSLAGGVNQPQHF.

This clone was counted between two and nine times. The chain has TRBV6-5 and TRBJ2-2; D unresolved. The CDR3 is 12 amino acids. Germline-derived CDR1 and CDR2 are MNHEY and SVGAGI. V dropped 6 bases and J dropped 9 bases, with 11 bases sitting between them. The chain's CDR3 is CASSQGQRELFF. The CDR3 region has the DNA TGTGCCAGCAGCCAAGGGCAGCGGGAGCTGTTTTTT.

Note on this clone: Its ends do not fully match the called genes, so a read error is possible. CDR3 bases: TGTGCCAGCAGTGGGGAAGGCTTCTTGGCGCAGTTC. Amino acids: CASSGEGFLAQF. The chain couples TRBV25-1 to TRBJ2-7; D is ambiguous. Germline values: CDR1 MGHDK, CDR2 SYGVNS. The CDR3 has 12 amino acids.

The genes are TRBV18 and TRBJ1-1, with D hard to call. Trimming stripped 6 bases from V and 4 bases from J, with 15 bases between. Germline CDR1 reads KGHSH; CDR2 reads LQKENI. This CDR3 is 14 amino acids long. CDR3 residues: CASSLEEGGTEAFF. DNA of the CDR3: TGTGCCAGCTCCCTCGAGGAGGGCGGCACTGAAGCTTTCTTT.

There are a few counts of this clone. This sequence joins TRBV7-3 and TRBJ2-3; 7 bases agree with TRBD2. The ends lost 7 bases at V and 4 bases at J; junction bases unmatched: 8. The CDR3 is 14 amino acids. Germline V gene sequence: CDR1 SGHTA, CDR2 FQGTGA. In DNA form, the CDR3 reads TGTGCCAGCAAGGCGATGGGAGGGGCAGATACGCAGTATTTT. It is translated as CASKAMGGADTQYF.

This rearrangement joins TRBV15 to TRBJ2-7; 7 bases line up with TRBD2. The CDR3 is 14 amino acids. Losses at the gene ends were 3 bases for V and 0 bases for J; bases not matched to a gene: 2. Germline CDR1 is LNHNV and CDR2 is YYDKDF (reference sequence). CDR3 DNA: TGTGCCACCAGCAGGCGGACTAGCTCCTACGAGCAGTACTTC. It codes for CATSRRTSSYEQYF.

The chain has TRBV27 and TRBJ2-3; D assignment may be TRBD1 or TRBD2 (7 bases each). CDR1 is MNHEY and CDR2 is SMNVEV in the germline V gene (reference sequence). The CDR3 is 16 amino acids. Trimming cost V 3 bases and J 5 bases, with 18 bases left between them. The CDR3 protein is CASSFVDREGRDTQYF. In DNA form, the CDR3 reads TGTGCCAGCAGTTTTGTAGACAGGGAGGGTAGAGATACGCAGTATTTT.

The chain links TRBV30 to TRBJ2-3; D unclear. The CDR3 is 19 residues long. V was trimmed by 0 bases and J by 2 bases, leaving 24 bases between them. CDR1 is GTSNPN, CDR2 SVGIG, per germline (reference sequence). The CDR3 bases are TGTGCCTGGAGTGTATTTTGGTCCACCACGGCACGGCACACAGATACGCAGTATTTT. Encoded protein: CAWSVFWSTTARHTDTQYF.

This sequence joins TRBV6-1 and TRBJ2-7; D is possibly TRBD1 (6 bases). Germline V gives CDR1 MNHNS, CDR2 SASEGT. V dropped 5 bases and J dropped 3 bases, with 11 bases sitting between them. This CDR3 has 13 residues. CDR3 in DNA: TGTGCCAGCAGTTTACAGGGCCTCTACGAGCAGTACTTC. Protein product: CASSLQGLYEQYF.

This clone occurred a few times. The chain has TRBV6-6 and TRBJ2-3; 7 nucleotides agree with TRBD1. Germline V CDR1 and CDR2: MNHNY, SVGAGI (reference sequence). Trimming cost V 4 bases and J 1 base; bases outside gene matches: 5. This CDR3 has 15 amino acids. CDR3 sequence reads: CASSFLGQGTDTQYF. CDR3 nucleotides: TGTGCCAGCAGTTTCCTCGGACAGGGCACAGATACGCAGTATTTT.

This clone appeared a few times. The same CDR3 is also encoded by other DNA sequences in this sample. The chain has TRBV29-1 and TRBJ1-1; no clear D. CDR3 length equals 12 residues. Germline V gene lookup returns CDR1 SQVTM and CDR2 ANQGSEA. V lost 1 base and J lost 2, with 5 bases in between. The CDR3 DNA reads TGCAGCGTTGAAGTGGTCAACACTGAAGCTTTCTTT. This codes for CSVEVVNTEAFF.

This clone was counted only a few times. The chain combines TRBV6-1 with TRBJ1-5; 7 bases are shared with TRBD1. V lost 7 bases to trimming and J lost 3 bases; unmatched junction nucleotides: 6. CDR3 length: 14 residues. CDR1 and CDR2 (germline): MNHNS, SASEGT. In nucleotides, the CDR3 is TGTGCCAGCAACCTCCAGGGGGTCAATCAGCCCCAGCATTTT. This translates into CASNLQGVNQPQHF.

The CDR3 coding sequence is TGTGCCTTTAGCTTAGCGGGAGGCACAGATACGCAGTATTTT. Its protein product is CAFSLAGGTDTQYF. The chain is built from TRBV30 and TRBJ2-3; 9 bases agree with TRBD2. Trimming removed 7 bases from V and 1 base from J; junction bases left unmatched: 6. The CDR3 contains 14 residues. Looked up from germline, CDR1 is GTSNPN and CDR2 is SVGIG (reference sequence).

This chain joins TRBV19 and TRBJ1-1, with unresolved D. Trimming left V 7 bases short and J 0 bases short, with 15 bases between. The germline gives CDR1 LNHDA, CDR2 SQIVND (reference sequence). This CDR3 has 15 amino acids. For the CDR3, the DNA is TGTGCCAGTATCCGTTCGGGTCTAATGAACACTGAAGCTTTCTTT. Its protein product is CASIRSGLMNTEAFF.

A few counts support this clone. The CDR3 nucleotides are TGTGCCTGGAGTGCGGGACAGCGAAAGATAGTCAATCAGCCCCAGCATTTT. Translation: CAWSAGQRKIVNQPQHF. The chain recombines TRBV30 with TRBJ1-5; 7 nucleotides align to TRBD1. V was clipped by 1 base and J by 3 bases; unmatched bases: 12. This CDR3 is built from 17 residues. Germline CDR1 GTSNPN, CDR2 SVGIG (reference sequence).